These 7 T cell receptor beta chains were sequenced from one sample in a study of read filtering for tumor transcriptome and immune sequencing. The library was built from roughly 400 ng RNA with molecular barcoded adaptors for alpha/delta and beta/gamma chains. TCRdb redid the calling of the reads with MiXCR, one entry per CDR3 protein. Among about 58,000 distinct CDR3 sequences listed, 9% to 15% were seen once. The sample comprised a population of CD138-negative cells sorted from bone marrow. The origin of the receptors is a donor over 35 with multiple myeloma.

As to this clonotype: A much larger clone sits a single nucleotide away, making a read error possible. The chain couples TRBV7-9 to TRBJ2-7, with 11 bases lining up with TRBD1. The CDR3 is 15 residues long. Germline assignment: CDR1 SEHNR and CDR2 FQNEAQ (reference sequence). J gave up 3 bases and V 7 bases, and 8 bases lay outside the gene matches. CDR3 in DNA: TGTGCCAGCAACCCCTACGGGACAGGGGGCTACGAGCAGTACTTC. It translates to CASNPYGTGGYEQYF.

This clonotype has at least ten counts. The CDR3 coding sequence is TGTGCCAGCAGGGGGGGACGGGGTTATATTAATTCACCCCTCCACTTT. Protein product: CASRGGRGYINSPLHF. The V and J genes are TRBV28 and TRBJ1-6; a possible D gene is TRBD1 (5 bases). Germline CDR1 reads MDHEN; CDR2 reads SYDVKM. The CDR3 length is 16 residues. The V end was cut by 6 bases, the J end by 6 bases, with 18 bases between.

This clonotype turned up a few times. An end of the junction does not agree with germline; a read error may underlie this. The V gene is TRBV7-9, the J gene TRBJ2-3; D gene ambiguous. CDR3 length: 13 residues. The germline CDR1 and CDR2 sequences are SEHNR and FQNEAQ (reference sequence). CDR3 in amino acids: CASSAPVTATQYF. The CDR3 coding sequence is TGTGCCAGCAGCGCCCCGGTCACAGCTACGCAGTATTTT.

Comment on this clonotype: A read error may be the cause here, since a much bigger clone is one base away. The chain combines TRBV20-1 with TRBJ2-5; 8 bases are a match to TRBD2. The length of the CDR3 is 16 residues. The V gene's germline CDR1 is DFQATT and CDR2 SNEGSKA (reference sequence). V dropped 5 bases and J dropped 2; count of bases not matched to a gene: 13. This CDR3 is CSAGADQRGHQETQYF. CDR3 coding DNA: TGCAGTGCTGGAGCTGATCAGCGGGGGCATCAAGAGACCCAGTACTTC.

This clonotype appeared a few times. This sequence may be a read error, since a much larger clone differs from it by one base. V and J are TRBV11-2 and TRBJ2-1; 9 nucleotides agree with TRBD1. From germline, CDR1 is SGHAT and CDR2 FQNNGV. The CDR3 runs to 18 residues. V lost 1 base and J lost 6; bases outside the gene matches: 13. The CDR3 is CASSLAPTGTGLRNEQFF. In DNA, the CDR3 is TGTGCCAGCAGCTTAGCGCCCACCGGGACAGGGCTTCGCAATGAGCAGTTCTTC.

This clonotype was seen repeatedly, ten times or more. This chain links TRBV6-5 with TRBJ2-3, with 8 bases that match TRBD2. V shed 3 bases, J shed 5 bases, and the junction held 7 bases outside the gene matches. This CDR3 is built from 15 residues. The germline V gene has CDR1 MNHEY and CDR2 SVGAGI. Here the CDR3 DNA reads TGTGCCAGCAGTTATTCCACGGGGGGGCTAGATACGCAGTATTTT. Protein: CASSYSTGGLDTQYF.

About this clonotype: This could be a read error, since a much larger clone is one nucleotide away. The rearrangement joins TRBV29-1 to TRBJ1-2, with D perhaps TRBD1 (5 bases). Germline values: CDR1 SQVTM, CDR2 ANQGSEA. The CDR3 totals 14 residues. The DNA of the CDR3 is TGCAGCGTTGTGGGGGGTGGACCCTTAGATGGCAACACCTTC. Protein product: CSVVGGGPLDGNTF. Full variable domain (outside the CDR3, taken from reference TRBV29-1 and TRBJ1-2): SAVISQKPSRDICQRGTSLTIQCQVDSQVTMMFWYRQQPGQSLTLIATANQGSEATYESGFVIDKFPISRPNLTFSTLTVSNMSPEDSSIYLCSVVGGGPLDGNTFGSGTRLTVV.